These 27 T cell receptor beta chains were all obtained from the same sample, sequenced in a study of preoperative IRX-2 immunotherapy in early breast cancer. Measured with immunoSEQ multiplex PCR; TCRdb has only the in-frame clones, and not every one. This table has about 42,000 clones, 60% to 80% appearing once. Indicated treatment: preoperative locoregional IRX-2 cytokine immunotherapy. The input for sequencing was tumor tissue, taken after IRX-2 immunotherapy. The receptors here all came from a human donor with breast cancer.

The chain has TRBV19 and TRBJ2-4; D is uncertain. Deletions cut 5 bases from V and 2 bases from J, with 13 bases between. This CDR3 is 15 amino acids long. Germline V gene sequence: CDR1 LNHDA, CDR2 SQIVND (reference sequence). CDR3 coding DNA: TGTGCCAGTAGTCCCACCGGAACAACCAAAAACATTCAGTACTTC. Translation gives CASSPTGTTKNIQYF.

The V call is TRBV11-3, the J call TRBJ2-5, with D unresolved. The V and J ends lost 3 bases and 5 bases respectively, with 19 bases between them. The CDR3 sequence is 16 residues long. Germline V CDR1 and CDR2: SGHNT, YENEEA. CDR3 in DNA: TGTGCCAGCAGCTTGGCTTCGGTGGGGTTCGGGGAGACCCAGTACTTC. This encodes CASSLASVGFGETQYF.

In this sample, this clone turned up a few times. The chain joins TRBV29-1 to TRBJ1-4; D is unresolved. V lost 1 base and J 11 bases, leaving 14 bases between the germline ends. The length of the CDR3 is 13 residues. Germline-derived CDR1 and CDR2 are SQVTM and ANQGSEA. This CDR3 reads CSVEGAAGVKLFF. The CDR3 nucleotides are TGCAGCGTTGAAGGAGCGGCCGGAGTGAAACTGTTTTTT.

This chain connects TRBV28 to TRBJ2-2; D might be TRBD1 or TRBD2, each matching 5 bases. Germline loops: CDR1 MDHEN, CDR2 SYDVKM. V gave up 5 bases and J gave up 0 bases, with 19 bases separating them. There are 18 residues in the CDR3. The CDR3 DNA reads TGTGCCAGCAGTGATGGGTCGATTCTGGGGGCGAACACCGGGGAGCTGTTTTTT. Translated: CASSDGSILGANTGELFF.

This chain uses TRBV30 with TRBJ1-1; D not certain. CDR3 size: 13 residues. Looked up from germline, CDR1 is GTSNPN and CDR2 is SVGIG (reference sequence). With 4 bases removed from V and 0 bases from J, the gap between germline ends came to 9 bases. The CDR3 here is CAWNREMNTEAFF. The CDR3 DNA reads as TGTGCCTGGAATAGGGAAATGAACACTGAAGCTTTCTTT.

The chain couples TRBV15 to TRBJ2-7, with 12 bases fitting TRBD2. V shed 1 base and J 12 bases; nucleotides not matched to a gene: 10. Germline loops: CDR1 LNHNV, CDR2 YYDKDF (reference sequence). This CDR3 region has 15 residues. The CDR3 DNA reads TGTGCCACCAGCAGAGGGACTAGCGGGGAACATTTCCGGTACTTC. Translation: CATSRGTSGEHFRYF.

The V and J genes are TRBV19 and TRBJ2-1; D might be TRBD1 or TRBD2, each matching 5 bases. The CDR3 contains 18 residues. Between the trimmed V and J ends, which lost 7 bases and 6 bases, there was a span of 28 bases. CDR1 LNHDA and CDR2 SQIVND come from the germline V gene (reference sequence). The CDR3 DNA reads as TGTGCCAGTAAGCGGACAAGGGGCACACTCCGCTCGGGCAATGAGCAGTTCTTC. Translation gives CASKRTRGTLRSGNEQFF.

V is TRBV6-8 and J is TRBJ1-5, with a tentative D call TRBD1 (5 bases). CDR3 length: 14 residues. Trimming left V 2 bases short and J 5 bases short, with 10 bases between. Germline assignment: CDR1 MNHGY and CDR2 SAAAGT. CDR3: CASSYKRGDQPQHF. The CDR3 nucleotides are TGTGCCAGCAGTTACAAACGAGGGGATCAGCCCCAGCATTTT.

This clone was counted between two and nine times. The chain is built from TRBV6-8 and TRBJ2-7, with D possibly called TRBD1 or TRBD2 (5 bases each). V lost 6 bases, J lost 5 bases, and 14 bases lay in between. Germline-derived CDR1 and CDR2 are MNHGY and SAAAGT. This CDR3 contains 13 residues. The CDR3 reads CASRSGTVDEQYF. CDR3 bases: TGTGCCAGCAGGTCCGGGACGGTGGACGAGCAGTACTTC.

The chain combines TRBV11-3 with TRBJ1-1; TRBD1 might be the D (5 bases). The CDR3 consists of 14 residues. Deletions cut 5 bases from V and 1 base from J, with 11 bases between. The germline gives CDR1 SGHNT, CDR2 YENEEA. In DNA, the CDR3 is TGTGCCAGCAGCCTAACGGGGGGGAACACTGAAGCTTTCTTT. Protein: CASSLTGGNTEAFF.

The chain has TRBV14 and TRBJ2-7, with 7 bases fitting TRBD2. This CDR3 has 12 residues. Germline V CDR1 and CDR2: SGHDN, FVKESK. Trimming cost V 6 bases and J 6 bases; bases outside gene matches: 5. CDR3 sequence: CASSHWGGEQYF. The CDR3, as DNA: TGTGCCAGCAGTCACTGGGGGGGCGAGCAGTACTTC.

This chain joins TRBV11-3 and TRBJ1-5; the D gene is possibly TRBD1 (5 bases). The V end lost 0 bases, the J end lost 3 bases, and 12 bases lay between the germline ends. The CDR3 contains 16 residues. The germline V gene encodes CDR1 SGHNT and CDR2 YENEEA. In DNA form, the CDR3 reads TGTGCCAGCAGCTTAGAATTTGGGGGGGTCAATCAGCCCCAGCATTTT. This codes for CASSLEFGGVNQPQHF.

This clone was found once. V is TRBV6-8 and J is TRBJ2-4; 7 bases are a match to TRBD1. Trimming took 10 bases from V and 0 from J; bases not matched to a gene: 6. The CDR3 is made up of 14 amino acids. Germline V gene lookup returns CDR1 MNHGY and CDR2 SAAAGT. As DNA, the CDR3 is TGTGCCATCAGGGACAGCCTAGCCAAAAACATTCAGTACTTC. Encoded protein: CAIRDSLAKNIQYF.

This sequence joins TRBV28 and TRBJ2-1; D possibly matches TRBD1 or TRBD2 (6 bases each). V lost 5 bases to trimming and J lost 7 bases, with 18 bases between them. The V gene's germline CDR1 is MDHEN and CDR2 SYDVKM. There are 15 residues in the CDR3. The CDR3 coding sequence is TGTGCCAGCAGTCCGGGGGCGGTGGCCTCAAATGAGCAGTTCTTC. Amino acid sequence: CASSPGAVASNEQFF. The entire variable domain, with the rest obtained from reference TRBV28 and TRBJ2-1, is as follows: DVKVTQSSRYLVKRTGEKVFLECVQDMDHENMFWYRQDPGLGLRLIYFSYDVKMKEKGDIPEGYSVSREKKERFSLILESASTNQTSMYLCASSPGAVASNEQFFGPGTRLTVL.

The chain employs TRBV11-3 and TRBJ2-2; 8 bases fit TRBD2. Germline V lookup: CDR1 SGHNT, CDR2 YENEEA. The CDR3 sequence is 17 residues long. Losses at the gene ends were 2 bases for V and 5 bases for J; bases not matched to a gene: 10. CDR3 in amino acids: CASSLWSERERTGELFF. The CDR3 DNA follows: TGTGCCAGCAGCTTATGGTCCGAGCGGGAGAGGACCGGGGAGCTGTTTTTT.

V usage is TRBV19 and J usage is TRBJ2-3; 8 bases are a match to TRBD1. The CDR3 extends over 14 amino acids. Germline V gene data show CDR1 as LNHDA and CDR2 as SQIVND (reference sequence). Unmatched junction bases numbered 3, after V lost 5 bases and J lost 2 bases. CDR3 sequence (DNA): TGTGCCAGTAGTTTGACAGGGGCCACAGATACGCAGTATTTT. Protein: CASSLTGATDTQYF. Looking up the rest from reference TRBV19 and TRBJ2-3 gives the full variable domain: DGGITQSPKYLFRKEGQNVTLSCEQNLNHDAMYWYRQDPGQGLRLIYYSQIVNDFQKGDIAEGYSVSREKKESFPLTVTSAQKNPTAFYLCASSLTGATDTQYFGPGTRLTVL.

The chain recombines TRBV10-3 with TRBJ1-4; D may be TRBD1 (6 bases). The CDR3 spans 15 residues. Germline CDR1 ENHRY, CDR2 SYGVKD. V was shortened by 2 bases and J by 2 bases, with 9 bases between the two germline ends. Here the CDR3 reads CAISEPGGTNEKLFF. The CDR3 DNA reads TGTGCCATCAGTGAGCCGGGGGGCACTAATGAAAAACTGTTTTTT.

V is TRBV6-1 and J is TRBJ1-5, with a tentative D call TRBD1 (6 bases). Germline V gene sequence: CDR1 MNHNS, CDR2 SASEGT. This CDR3 has 14 amino acids. The V end was cut by 1 base, the J end by 6 bases, with 10 bases between. The CDR3 here is CASSEDRVGQPQHF. In DNA, the CDR3 is TGTGCCAGCAGTGAAGACAGGGTCGGTCAGCCCCAGCATTTT.

This chain joins TRBV12-5 and TRBJ2-5; possible D gene TRBD2, 5 bases. The V gene lost 0 bases and the J gene lost 1 base, with 12 bases spanning the gap. The CDR3 extends over 16 amino acids. The germline V gene encodes CDR1 LGHNT and CDR2 FRNRAP. CDR3 DNA sequence: TGTGCTAGTGGTTTGGTACTGACGGGATTCCAAGAGACCCAGTACTTC. Residues: CASGLVLTGFQETQYF. The whole variable domain, filled in from reference TRBV12-5 and TRBJ2-5, reads DARVTQTPRHKVTEMGQEVTMRCQPILGHNTVFWYRQTMMQGLELLAYFRNRAPLDDSGMPKDRFSAEMPDATLATLKIQPSEPRDSAVYFCASGLVLTGFQETQYFGPGTRLLVL.

The V gene is TRBV5-1, the J gene TRBJ1-3, with D tentatively TRBD1 (6 bases). CDR3 length equals 18 residues. The V gene's germline CDR1 is SGHRS and CDR2 YFSETQ. Trimming removed 1 base from V and 0 bases from J, with 17 bases in between. Written as DNA, the CDR3 is TGCGCCAGCAGCTTGAGAAGTCCGGGGGCCACCTCTGGAAACACCATATATTTT. Protein: CASSLRSPGATSGNTIYF.

The chain combines TRBV10-1 with TRBJ1-4, with TRBD1 matching over 9 bases. Germline V gene sequence: CDR1 WNHNN, CDR2 SYGVQD (reference sequence). Trimming at V came to 3 bases and at J to 5 bases, leaving 10 bases not matched to a gene. The CDR3 runs to 17 residues. DNA for the CDR3: TGCGCCAGCAGTGACTTACACCGGGACAGGGAAAATGAAAAACTGTTTTTT. Protein sequence: CASSDLHRDRENEKLFF.

The chain is built from TRBV28 and TRBJ1-5; D remains unclear. V lost 2 bases and J lost 3, with 8 bases in between. Per the germline V gene, CDR1 is MDHEN and CDR2 is SYDVKM. The CDR3 loop spans 14 amino acids. The CDR3 here is CASSLGSHNQPQHF. The CDR3 DNA is TGTGCCAGCAGTTTAGGGAGCCACAATCAGCCCCAGCATTTT.

A single count supports this clone. The genes are TRBV12-5 and TRBJ2-1; D is uncertain. Germline V gene sequence: CDR1 LGHNT, CDR2 FRNRAP. V was trimmed by 2 bases and J by 4 bases, leaving 18 bases between them. The CDR3 has 17 amino acids. CDR3 amino acids: CASGLSMGVLIYNEQFF. CDR3 DNA: TGTGCTAGTGGTTTGTCCATGGGCGTCCTTATATACAATGAGCAGTTCTTC.

This clone is termed medium-sized. The genes are TRBV11-3 and TRBJ2-1, with D possibly TRBD2 on 5 matching bases. The CDR3 is made up of 14 amino acids. The V end lost 5 bases, the J end lost 8 bases, and 16 bases lay between the germline ends. The V gene's germline CDR1 is SGHNT and CDR2 YENEEA. The DNA of the CDR3 is TGTGCCAGCAGCCCGGGGAGATGGGCGGATGAGCAGTTCTTC. It is translated as CASSPGRWADEQFF.

This chain links TRBV5-1 with TRBJ2-7; D is perhaps TRBD1 or TRBD2 (5 bases each). Trimming pared 1 base from V and 0 bases from J, leaving 14 bases between. The CDR3 spans 16 residues. CDR1 SGHRS and CDR2 YFSETQ come from the germline V gene. CDR3 sequence (DNA): TGCGCCAGCAGCTTGTCGGGGCTAGCAAACTCCTACGAGCAGTACTTC. It specifies CASSLSGLANSYEQYF. Based on the CDR3 plus reference TRBV5-1 and TRBJ2-7, the full variable domain is KAGVTQTPRYLIKTRGQQVTLSCSPISGHRSVSWYQQTPGQGLQFLFEYFSETQRNKGNFPGRFSGRQFSNSRSEMNVSTLELGDSALYLCASSLSGLANSYEQYFGPGTRLTVT.

This clone was counted between two and nine times. The chain employs TRBV7-7 and TRBJ1-2, with 7 bases aligning to TRBD1. Germline CDR1 reads SSHAT; CDR2 reads FNYEAQ (reference sequence). V lost 3 bases, J lost 7 bases, and 8 bases stayed unmatched. CDR3 length: 14 residues. The CDR3 DNA sequence: TGTGCCAGCAGCTTGAGGGGGCTTGCAGTTGGCTACACCTTC. Amino acids: CASSLRGLAVGYTF.

This clone was recorded only once. The rearrangement uses TRBV7-1 and TRBJ2-3; 13 nucleotides align to TRBD2. TRBV7-1 is recorded as an ORF, its role being uncertain. Trimming cost V 5 bases and J 2 bases; bases outside gene matches: 4. This CDR3 has 16 residues. CDR3 sequence reads: CASSTGLAGATDTQYF. As DNA, the CDR3 is TGTGCCAGCAGCACCGGACTAGCGGGAGCCACAGATACGCAGTATTTT.